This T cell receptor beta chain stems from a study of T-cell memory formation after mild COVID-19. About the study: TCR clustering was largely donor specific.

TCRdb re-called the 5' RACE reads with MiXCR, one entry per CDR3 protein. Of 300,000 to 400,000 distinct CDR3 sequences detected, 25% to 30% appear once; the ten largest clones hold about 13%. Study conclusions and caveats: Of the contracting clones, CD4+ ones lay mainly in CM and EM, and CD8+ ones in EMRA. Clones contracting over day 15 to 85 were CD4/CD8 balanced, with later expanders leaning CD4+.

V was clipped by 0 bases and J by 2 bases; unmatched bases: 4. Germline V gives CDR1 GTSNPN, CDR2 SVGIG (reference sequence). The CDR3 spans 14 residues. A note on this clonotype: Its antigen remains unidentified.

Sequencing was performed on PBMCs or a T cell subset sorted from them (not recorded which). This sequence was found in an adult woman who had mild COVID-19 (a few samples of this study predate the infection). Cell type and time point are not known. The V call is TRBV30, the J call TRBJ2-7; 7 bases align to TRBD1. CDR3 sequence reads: CAWSVSQGAYEQYF. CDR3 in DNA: TGTGCCTGGAGTGTCAGTCAGGGGGCCTACGAGCAGTACTTC.